A single sample gave rise to the 2 T cell receptor beta chains below, sequenced in a study of response to subunit inactivated influenza vaccine listed by TCRdb under 2018. The receptor library was made with RT-PCR. The reads were generated on an Illumina HiSeq 2500. Using fastp trimming at Q25 and MiXCR clonotype assembly, TCRdb reanalyzed the public sequencing data and kept in-frame beta chains. Rows are unified per CDR3 protein, each entry keeping the most common DNA and genes. Within this sample are approximately 300,000 distinct CDR3 sequences, with approximately 23% of them counted one time only. The ten largest make up under 13% of the sample. The sample was PBMCs from blood, taken less than 22 months after vaccination. The receptors originated from a man aged 45-69 years who received an inactivated influenza vaccine. Donor details come from another sample of the same person, matched by shared clones.

Only a few counts were recorded for this clonotype. Here the CDR3 reads CASSFSTGKPQHF. In DNA, the CDR3 is TGTGCCAGCAGCTTCTCTACGGGAAAGCCCCAGCATTTT. J is TRBJ1-5 and V is TRBV7-2; D gene uncertain. The germline V and J ends were trimmed by 3 bases and 8 bases, with 11 bases remaining between them. Germline CDR1 and CDR2: SGHTA and FQGNSA. The CDR3 contains 13 residues.

This clonotype was detected a few times. The chain is built from TRBV20-1 and TRBJ2-2; 9 positions match TRBD2. J gave up 1 base and V 2 bases, and 2 bases lay outside the gene matches. The CDR3 length is 15 residues. Germline CDR1 DFQATT, CDR2 SNEGSKA (reference sequence). The CDR3 region has the DNA TGCAGTGCTAGATTAGCGGGAGTGAACACCGGGGAGCTGTTTTTT. This encodes CSARLAGVNTGELFF.